One sample yielded the 8 T cell receptor beta chains listed below, sequenced in a study of CD8 T cells in ankylosing spondylitis. General study points: A motif in TCR beta, a set of under ten highly homologous variants, appeared characteristic of ankylosing spondylitis blood.

These receptors have no known antigen. Each CDR3 protein gets one entry after TCRdb re-called the 5' RACE reads with MiXCR. The top ten clones hold around a fifth of a sample with over 600,000 distinct CDR3 sequences, around 20% of them seen once. Sample: blood, either unsorted or a sorted T cell fraction (not recorded which). The receptors originated from a male donor with ankylosing spondylitis.

This clonotype turned up a few times. V gene TRBV7-2 combines with J gene TRBJ2-1; D possibly corresponds to TRBD2 (6 bases). Trimming left V 2 bases short and J 4 bases short, with 15 bases between. Germline V lookup: CDR1 SGHTA, CDR2 FQGNSA. The CDR3 spans 16 residues. Here the CDR3 reads CASSLSAGSGYNEQFF. DNA for the CDR3: TGTGCCAGCAGCTTATCCGCGGGAAGTGGTTACAATGAGCAGTTCTTC.

The genes are TRBV13 and TRBJ2-1; 9 positions match TRBD1. The germline V gene encodes CDR1 PRHDT and CDR2 FYEKMQ (reference sequence). CDR3 length equals 15 residues. The V segment lost 4 bases and the J segment 4 bases; nucleotides outside the gene matches: 5. CDR3 sequence reads: CASSSLGQGYNEQFF. The CDR3 nucleotides read TGTGCCAGCAGCTCGTTGGGACAGGGATACAATGAGCAGTTCTTC.

The J gene is TRBJ2-7, the V gene TRBV4-3, with a weak D call TRBD1 (5 bases). Germline assignment: CDR1 LGHNA and CDR2 YSLEER. The CDR3 is 14 amino acids. Trimming took off 1 base at V and 5 bases at J, with 12 bases between the two ends. DNA of the CDR3: TGCGCCAGCAGCCAAGTCGTGGGGCTCCACGAGCAGTACTTC. Translating it yields CASSQVVGLHEQYF.

Only a few counts were recorded for this clonotype. The chain is built from TRBV5-1 and TRBJ2-3; 8 bases align to TRBD2. The germline gives CDR1 SGHRS, CDR2 YFSETQ. V lost 3 bases, J lost 2 bases, and 5 bases stayed unmatched. The length of the CDR3 is 15 residues. The CDR3 nucleotides are TGCGCCAGCAGCTCGGGACTAGTCATCACAGATACGCAGTATTTT. Translation: CASSSGLVITDTQYF.

This rearrangement joins TRBV28 to TRBJ1-2; the D gene is possibly TRBD1 (5 bases). Germline assignment: CDR1 MDHEN and CDR2 SYDVKM. V lost 5 bases and J lost 4, with 14 bases in between. This CDR3 contains 14 residues. The CDR3 DNA is TGTGCCAGCAGTGGGGACTTAGCAGTCTATGGCTACACCTTC. The encoded protein is CASSGDLAVYGYTF.

In its sample, this clonotype was seen a few times. The chain uses TRBV12-3 or TRBV12-4 and TRBJ1-2, with TRBD1 matching 8 bases. The CDR3 loop spans 13 amino acids. The V segment lost 6 bases and the J segment 6 bases; nucleotides outside the gene matches: 6. Here the CDR3 reads CASSPSGGHGYTF. CDR3 bases: TGTGCCAGCAGCCCCTCAGGGGGCCATGGCTACACCTTC.

V usage is TRBV5-1 and J usage is TRBJ2-3, with D unresolved. V lost 1 base and J lost 0, with 6 bases in between. Germline CDR1 and CDR2: SGHRS and YFSETQ. CDR3 size: 14 residues. As DNA, the CDR3 is TGCGCCAGCAGCTTGAAGCCTAGCACAGATACGCAGTATTTT. Translating gives CASSLKPSTDTQYF. The full variable domain, completed using reference TRBV5-1 and TRBJ2-3, is KAGVTQTPRYLIKTRGQQVTLSCSPISGHRSVSWYQQTPGQGLQFLFEYFSETQRNKGNFPGRFSGRQFSNSRSEMNVSTLELGDSALYLCASSLKPSTDTQYFGPGTRLTVL.

The chain carries TRBV6-5 and TRBJ2-1; 14 nucleotides agree with TRBD2. The J segment lost 1 base and the V segment lost 4 bases, leaving 9 bases of the junction unmatched. The length of the CDR3 is 19 residues. Germline V gene data show CDR1 as MNHEY and CDR2 as SVGAGI. CDR3 residues: CASSSGLAGVSLSYNEQFF. The CDR3, as DNA: TGTGCCAGCAGTTCGGGACTAGCGGGAGTGTCGTTGTCCTACAATGAGCAGTTCTTC.